This TCR beta chain comes out of a study of T-cell memory formation after mild COVID-19 (dated by TCRdb to the early 2020s). With regard to the full study: TCR sequence clusters from the two donors were found to be largely donor specific. T-cell clones expanding and contracting after mild COVID-19 in a couple of donors were tracked by longitudinal TCRalpha and TCRbeta repertoire sequencing. The cohort was made up of two young adult volunteers, one female and one male, who were previously healthy.

Ficoll-Paque density gradient centrifugation was the method used to isolate PBMCs. Sequencer: Illumina NovaSeq 6000. TCRalpha and TCRbeta cDNA libraries were constructed by 5'RACE with constant-segment primers, with sample barcodes and unique molecular identifiers being introduced. Trizol reagent was used to extract RNA from every sample. The libraries were amplified in two PCR steps, and the second step added a second sample barcode and Illumina TruSeq adapters. Sequencing of libraries was performed on an Illumina NovaSeq with 2 x 150 bp paired-end reads. As for how the authors treated the data: Reads were demultiplexed and collapsed into UMI-guided consensus sequences with migec v1.2.7. Using mixcr v2.1.11, the UMI consensuses were aligned to TRA and TRB V and J templates and assembled into clonotypes. Expanded or contracted clonotypes were those called significant by both edgeR and NoisET, with noise models trained on biological replicates. For edgeR calls, a false discovery rate-adjusted p below 0.01 and a log2 fold-change threshold of 1 were applied. As an exploratory analysis of dynamics, max-normalized trajectories of the 1000 most abundant clonotypes were examined with PCA combined with hierarchical clustering. Separately sequenced CD4+ and CD8+ repertoires were used to assign the CD4 or CD8 phenotype of responding clones. TCRdb cleaned the public reads at Q25 with fastp, built clones with MiXCR and kept in-frame beta chains. Merged by CDR3 protein, the rows form single entries marked with the most common genes and DNA. TCRdb's processing, not the study's, gives the V and J calls here. Present in this sample are around 530,000 distinct CDR3 sequences, approximately 21% of which were seen just once. Around 9.2% of the sample rests with the top ten.

Trimmed from V: 0 bases; trimmed from J: 8 bases; junction bases lacking a gene match: 7. The CDR3 has 15 amino acids, counting the end cysteine and phenylalanine. Only CDR3 DNA remains: 45 bases, in frame from the first base. From a lookup of the germline V gene (reference sequence), CDR1 and CDR2 are DFQATT and SNEGSKA. As concerns this clonotype: It has no known antigen specificity. Qualities for individual bases were not recorded, and no much larger clone is one base off.

The study at large found these results: Only a couple of mild cases were covered in the study, and larger cohorts including severe cases with pre-infection samples were considered necessary. Contracting CD4+ clones turned up mainly in the CM and EM memory subsets, whereas EMRA was where CD8+ clones were enriched. From day 15 to 85, contracting clones showed balanced CD4/CD8 phenotypes, whereas a second wave of clones that expanded from day 15 to 37 leaned towards CD4+. SARS-CoV-2 specificity of the second-wave clones peaking on day 37 was not confirmed. The detection of some responding clones in pre-infection memory suggests that pre-existing cross-reactive memory T cells joined the SARS-CoV-2 response.

The chain employs TRBV20-1 and TRBJ1-2; TRBD1 agrees with 12 junctional bases. The sample taken for sequencing was PBMCs or a T cell subset sorted from them (not recorded which). The TCR was taken from an adult woman who had mild COVID-19 (a few samples of this study predate the infection). The sample titles of this study are shuffled in the database, so cell type and time point are left out; the donor was told from shared clones. The DNA is as follows: TGCAGTGCTAGAGATCGGGGACAGGGGGCTTCGGGCTACACCTTC. The translation is CSARDRGQGASGYTF.